Sequencing of this TCR beta chain was carried out in a study of shared clonotypes between healthy human individuals (dated by TCRdb to 2020 to 2022). For the wider study: A few men and two women, aged 18 to 49 years, made up the cohort. Blood TCR repertoires of about five healthy adults were deeply sequenced to estimate repertoire size and the extent of clonotype sharing between individuals. To increase sequencing depth and limit assay-specific biases, TCR repertoire library preparation and sequencing were carried out by different laboratories using diverse techniques. Per donor, three plates each were used for CD4 naive and CD4 memory, two for CD8 naive, and one for CD8 memory. Leukapheresis yielded between about 0.9 and 9 billion PBMCs per donor. General study outcomes and caveats: Pairwise subsampling led to the expectation that sequencing depth would affect the degree of clonotype sharing among donors. The small number of donors limited the genetic and exposure-history diversity represented. Only blood was sampled, and tissue TCR repertoires likely differ from those in blood. Across a handful of donors, around 5% of naive CD4, 3% to 3.5% of naive CD8, about 2.3% of memory CD4, and under 0.45% of memory CD8 clonotypes were shared. Larger estimated clonotype richness was generally found for naive subsets than for memory subsets. Even with the large sequencing depth, rarefaction of the sorted-subset datasets indicated that sequencing was incomplete. Compared with non-shared clonotypes, the clonotypes found in all four sorted-subset donors had higher generation probabilities.

The donors were healthy, HIV-negative adults with no recently reported acute infections or vaccinations. All donors were Caucasian adults living in Nashville, Tennessee, USA. CD4+ T cells were enriched by magnetic negative selection; naive cells were then positively selected on CD45RA, and the negative fraction formed the memory subset. Blood was collected by leukapheresis, and PBMCs were isolated by Ficoll-Histopaque density gradient centrifugation and then cryopreserved in liquid nitrogen vapor phase. Analytical flow cytometry was used to check the purity and quantity of every magnetically sorted T cell population. Genomic DNA was isolated from each sorted fraction and quantified by UV absorbance on a Nanodrop 2000c. The V end loses 3 bases and the J end loses 3 bases, and a stretch of 12 bases separates them. The CDR3 spans 15 residues, from the cysteine through the phenylalanine. Only the CDR3 DNA is retained, 45 bases long and in frame from the first base. CDR1 and CDR2 are read off the germline V gene (reference sequence) as MNHEY and SMNVEV.

Using the deep immunoSEQ assay, multiplex PCR amplified TCR CDR3 regions from genomic DNA. Genomic DNA extracted from each cell subset was distributed evenly over all wells of several immunoSEQ 96-well plates, and each plate served as one replicate. For sorted subsets, about 210 ng of genomic DNA, equivalent to 25,000 to 35,000 T cell genomes, went into each replicate PCR. The purified libraries were quantified using a Qubit 3.0 fluorometer, sized with a Bioanalyzer 2100, and then quantified again using the KAPA Library Quantification kit. Every immunoSEQ 96-well plate was sequenced on a dedicated single-read 150-cycle Illumina NextSeq 550 flow cell. Regarding the original processing steps: Because the immunoSEQ output held only junctional sequences and lacked quality scores, the filtering could not match the filtering applied to full-length reads. Sequences were annotated with PyIR, a Python wrapper for IgBLAST v1.9, and V/J genes and CDR3 were assigned using IMGT germline references. Reads with weak V/J assignments (E-value above 1e-6), missing CDR3, stop codons, out-of-frame junctions, or ambiguous translated residues were removed. A V3J clonotype was defined by an identical inferred V gene, J gene, and CDR3 amino acid sequence. To compute the percentage overlap between repertoires, the number of shared unique clonotypes was divided by the size of the smaller repertoire. RTK rarefaction, the Chao1 estimator, and Recon v2.1 estimates of unobserved clonotypes were used to assess repertoire richness. Generation probabilities were computed with OLGA for all TCRbeta clonotypes obtained by the gDNA method from a few donors. The source is immuneACCESS, and TCRdb retained only in-frame sequences with V and J called. Part of the clones is not carried over; for the studies checked, unresolved V genes explain less than half of this, and the remainder is unexplained. Clone size and the V and J calls come from that table; the DNA yielded D and trimming. This sample lists 1.5 million to 1.9 million clones; roughly 98% were detected once. The ten largest clones represent roughly 0.42% of the sample.

Comments on this clone: This receptor's antigen is unknown. It has no much larger one-base neighbor in the sample; base qualities were not kept.

In this chain, TRBV27 is recombined with TRBJ1-3, and the D gene may be TRBD1, 5 bases matching. This receptor was taken from a man aged 25-45 years in good health. The sequencing input was naive CD4+ T cells sorted from blood. Interpreted using the paper, the cell subset or site label stands for: CD45RA+ positively selected. CDR3 loop: CASSLVGGIGNTIYF. The nucleotides are TGTGCCAGCAGTTTGGTCGGGGGTATTGGAAACACCATATATTTT.